A selection of T cell receptor beta chains follows, all from one sample in a study of blood T cell repertoires in COVID-19. Profiling relied on immunoSEQ multiplex PCR, and the TCRdb table lists in-frame clones only, not all of them. The sample carries 100,000 to 130,000 clones, just over 90% recorded once. The sample was peripheral blood. These receptors came from a woman aged 25 to 39 with acute or convalescent COVID-19. The CDR3 runs from the conserved cysteine through the conserved F or W. The D gene is left open where the match is weak. Expanded clones get a size class; other rows say once, few or many, or leave the size out.

TRBV6-6	.	TRBD1	TRBJ1-2	TGTGCCAGCACTCTAACGACAGGGGACTATGGCTACACCTTC	CASTLTTGDYGYTF
TRBV7-9	.	TRBD1	TRBJ2-7	TGTGCCAGCAGCCCCCCCCGGGACAGGGGCTCCTACGAGCAGTACTTC	CASSPPRDRGSYEQYF
TRBV11-3	.	.	TRBJ2-1	TGTGCCAGCAGCGGATCGGGGGGCCCCTCCTACAATGAGCAGTTCTTC	CASSGSGGPSYNEQFF
TRBV6-5	.	.	TRBJ1-2	TGTGCCAGCAGGGGGCCAGAACTTTTCTATGGCTACACCTTC	CASRGPELFYGYTF
TRBV7-8	.	TRBD1	TRBJ1-6	TGTGCCAGCAGCTACGGACAGGGGGCGAGTTCACCCCTCCACTTT	CASSYGQGASSPLHF
TRBV7-2	.	TRBD1	TRBJ1-1	TGTGCCAGCAGCTTGCGGACAGGGGCCACCTTCGCTGAAGCTTTCTTT	CASSLRTGATFAEAFF
TRBV4-3	.	.	TRBJ1-1	TGCGCCAGCAGCCAAGATCTGGATCTCAGGACTGAAGCTTTCTTT	CASSQDLDLRTEAFF
TRBV20-1	.	.	TRBJ2-5	TGCAGTGCGGGGAGCTCGGAGACCCAGTACTTC	CSAGSSETQYF
TRBV7-2	.	TRBD1	TRBJ1-1	TGTGCCAGCAGCTTAGTAGGGGGCCCTGAAGCTTTCTTT	CASSLVGGPEAFF
TRBV6-5	.	TRBD1	TRBJ1-5	TGTGCCAGCAGTCGGACAGGTCTGGGAGAGCCCCAGCATTTT	CASSRTGLGEPQHF
TRBV28	.	TRBD2	TRBJ2-1	TGTGCCAGTCTCCCTAGCGGGAGGGGTGAGCAGTTCTTC	CASLPSGRGEQFF
TRBV12-5	.	.	TRBJ2-7	TGTGCTAGTGGTTTGGTAGTTACGAGGATGGACGAGCAGTACTTC	CASGLVVTRMDEQYF
TRBV3-1/TRBV3-2	.	.	TRBJ1-2	TGTGCCAGCAGCCAAACGCTTAATCGGGACACCTATGGCTACACCTTC	CASSQTLNRDTYGYTF
TRBV6-5	.	TRBD2	TRBJ2-7	TGTGCCAGCAGAGCGGGGACCCTTTCCGAGCAGTACTTC	CASRAGTLSEQYF
TRBV30	.	.	TRBJ2-1	TGTGCCTGCAGACGGGGCCCGCATCAGGGGGGTGAGCAGTTCTTC	CACRRGPHQGGEQFF
TRBV7-9	.	.	TRBJ2-7	TGTGCCAGCAGCTCCCAGACTAGTTTGGGCGAGCAGTACTTC	CASSSQTSLGEQYF
TRBV6-2/TRBV6-3	.	TRBD1	TRBJ2-2	TGTGCCAGCAGTCAGGGACAGGGTCGGACCGGGGAGCTGTTTTTT	CASSQGQGRTGELFF
TRBV6-5	.	TRBD1	TRBJ2-2	TGTGCCAGCAGCCAGGGGGCTGTCACCGGGGAGCTGTTTTTT	CASSQGAVTGELFF
TRBV7-3	.	.	TRBJ1-5	TGTGCCAGCAGTATTGAGGCGGGTCAGCCCCAGCATTTT	CASSIEAGQPQHF
TRBV7-6	.	TRBD1	TRBJ2-7	TGTGCCAGCAGCTCTGGACAGGTCAGCTCCTACGAGCAGTACTTC	CASSSGQVSSYEQYF
TRBV20-1	.	.	TRBJ1-1	TGCAGTGTTGAGGCGGCCCCTCAAGCTTTCTTT	CSVEAAPQAFF
TRBV24-1	.	.	TRBJ2-2	TGTGCCACGGCGGGACTTCGGAACACCGGGGAGCTGTTTTTT	CATAGLRNTGELFF
TRBV13	.	TRBD1	TRBJ1-2	TGTGCCAGCAGCTCCGGGACAGTAGGCTATGGCTACACCTTC	CASSSGTVGYGYTF
TRBV18	once	TRBD1	TRBJ2-7	TGTGCCAGCTCACCATGGGACAGGGTCTACGAGCAGTACTTC	CASSPWDRVYEQYF
TRBV6-5	.	.	TRBJ1-5	TGTGCCAGCATGGGAGGCACCCAGGGTCAGCCCCAGCATTTT	CASMGGTQGQPQHF
TRBV6-5	.	.	TRBJ1-2	TGTGCCAGCTTCAACCTAGATGGCTACACCTTC	CASFNLDGYTF
TRBV7-8	.	TRBD2	TRBJ2-7	TGTGCCAGCAGCCCGGGACTAGCGGGAATCTACGAGCAGTACTTC	CASSPGLAGIYEQYF
TRBV4-2	few	.	TRBJ1-1	TGTGCCAGCAGCCAAGCAGTCACAGGCGGGAACACTGAAGCTTTCTTT	CASSQAVTGGNTEAFF
TRBV15	.	.	TRBJ2-3	TGTGCCACCAGCAGAGATGACCGACGGACAAGCTATTTT	CATSRDDRRTSYF
TRBV27	.	TRBD1	TRBJ1-5	TGTGCCAGCAGTTTATCGGGACAGGGCGGTCAGCCCCAGCATTTT	CASSLSGQGGQPQHF
TRBV15	.	.	TRBJ1-5	TGTGCCACCGGGGACACTCATCAGCCCCAGCATTTT	CATGDTHQPQHF
TRBV27	.	TRBD1	TRBJ1-4	TGTGCCAGCAGTTTATGGGGACAGAGGGATGAAAAACTGTTTTTT	CASSLWGQRDEKLFF
TRBV28	.	.	TRBJ1-2	TGTGCCAGCAGTTTATGGAGAGAGAGAAATTATGGCTACACCTTC	CASSLWRERNYGYTF
TRBV7-8	.	.	TRBJ2-3	TGTGCCAGCATCTCCACGCGGGGGCGCACAGATACGCAGTATTTT	CASISTRGRTDTQYF
TRBV2	.	TRBD2	TRBJ2-3	TGTGCCAGCACCCAGGTGGCGGGGGTAGATACGCAGTATTTT	CASTQVAGVDTQYF
TRBV3-1/TRBV3-2	.	TRBD2	TRBJ2-1	TGTGCCAGCAGCCCCTGGACTAGCGGGGGACTCAGCTCCTACAATGAGCAGTTCTTC	CASSPWTSGGLSSYNEQFF
TRBV4-3	.	TRBD1	TRBJ1-3	TGCGCCAGCAGTCTGGCACTTTCGGGACAGGACCACTCTGGAAACACCATATATTTT	CASSLALSGQDHSGNTIYF
TRBV4-1	.	.	TRBJ1-5	TGCGCCAGCAGCCCGGGGGGGCAACGCAATCAGCCCCAGCATTTT	CASSPGGQRNQPQHF
TRBV28	once	.	TRBJ1-2	TGTGCCATCCACGGCGGGGTCAGCTATGGCTACACCTTC	CAIHGGVSYGYTF
TRBV7-6	.	TRBD2	TRBJ2-5	TGTGCCAGCACCAAGATGGGTGGACTAGCGGGGGCACAAGAGACCCAGTACTTC	CASTKMGGLAGAQETQYF
TRBV3-1/TRBV3-2	.	TRBD2	TRBJ2-3	TGTGCCAGCAGCCTCTCTAGCGGTAGCGCAGATACGCAGTATTTT	CASSLSSGSADTQYF
TRBV7-6	.	TRBD1	TRBJ2-1	TGTGCCAGCAGCTGGGGACAGGGGATATACAATGAGCAGTTCTTC	CASSWGQGIYNEQFF
TRBV5-1	.	.	TRBJ2-1	TGCGCCAGCAGCTTGGCTCGGACTGCCGTCAATGAGCAGTTCTTC	CASSLARTAVNEQFF
TRBV11-3	.	.	TRBJ2-5	TGTGCCAGCAGCGCGAGTGGTGGAGAGACCCAGTACTTC	CASSASGGETQYF
TRBV10-3	.	.	TRBJ2-2	TGTGCCATCAGTGGAGGAGGGGACACCGGGGAGCTGTTTTTT	CAISGGGDTGELFF
TRBV6-2/TRBV6-3	.	.	TRBJ1-5	TGTGCCAGCAGTTCATCGGGGGGAAAGGGCAATCAGCCCCAGCATTTT	CASSSSGGKGNQPQHF
TRBV28	.	.	TRBJ1-4	TGTGCCAGCAGTTTATCAGGGTCAGGAAAACTGTTTTTT	CASSLSGSGKLFF
TRBV5-4	.	TRBD2	TRBJ2-7	TGTGCCAGCAGCTTGGAGGGGACTAGCGTCGAGCAGTACTTC	CASSLEGTSVEQYF
TRBV28	.	TRBD1	TRBJ1-2	TGTGCCAGCAGGTGGGACAGGGTTAGCTATGGCTACACCTTC	CASRWDRVSYGYTF
TRBV28	.	.	TRBJ1-5	TGTGCCAGCAGTTACCCACTTAGCAATCAGCCCCAGCATTTT	CASSYPLSNQPQHF
TRBV6-5	.	TRBD1	TRBJ1-5	TGTGCCAGCAGTAAGGGGGCCGGCGCAAATCAGCCCCAGCATTTT	CASSKGAGANQPQHF
TRBV5-6	.	.	TRBJ1-1	TGTGCCAGCAGCTTGCTGGTAGACAGCATGATGAACACTGAAGCTTTCTTT	CASSLLVDSMMNTEAFF
TRBV27	.	.	TRBJ1-5	TGTGCCAGCAGTTTATTACACGATAGCAATCAGCCCCAGCATTTT	CASSLLHDSNQPQHF